The sequence of this T cell receptor (beta chain) was determined in a study of identifying expanded T cells in peripheral blood. Study outcomes and limitations: Differentially abundant clones: about 1.2 between replicates, approximately 15 at approximately 13 days, 19 at four. Roughly 2-week clone count variance significantly increased as total template count grew.

The method was immunoSEQ multiplex PCR; TCRdb's version includes in-frame clones alone and lacks a portion of them. The table shows about 82,000 clones, with 80% to 90% occurring only once. CDR1 is SNHLY and CDR2 is FYNNEI in the germline V gene. This CDR3 spans 16 amino acids. Trimming shortened V by 6 bases and J by 0 bases, and 17 bases separated the two germline ends. No infections or other immune events were documented during collection. Of note for this clone: Its target is unknown.

The clonotype comes from a person aged 18 to 75 in good health. The rearrangement links TRBV2 to TRBJ1-2; D not resolved. Input material: blood. The CDR3 sequence: CASRAPTKGANYGYTF. The CDR3 nucleotides read TGTGCCAGCAGGGCCCCTACGAAGGGTGCTAACTATGGCTACACCTTC.